This T cell receptor beta chain is drawn from a study of blood T cell repertoires in COVID-19. As for the study in general: Nucleic acid was either cDNA or gDNA, and it came from T cells, B-cell-depleted T cells, or PBMCs.

The Seattle patients joined while their infection was active and were tracked longitudinally afterward. The CDR3 runs to 16 residues. Germline V gene sequence: CDR1 LNHDA, CDR2 SQIVND (reference sequence). Trimming took 3 bases from V and 3 from J, leaving 16 bases between them. Some clones are missing from TCRdb's copy, which holds only in-frame ones; the method was immunoSEQ multiplex PCR. The table has approximately 270,000 clones, more than 70% seen once. This TCR was recovered from a woman in her twenties or thirties with COVID-19, enrolled during active disease. The V gene is TRBV19, the J gene TRBJ2-3; TRBD1 is a possible D gene (6 bases). Sequencing input: peripheral blood. The CDR3 is CASSIVRATGTDTQYF. The CDR3 nucleotides read TGTGCCAGTAGTATCGTGAGGGCGACAGGAACAGATACGCAGTATTTT.